The next 7 T cell receptor beta chains were all read from a single sample in a study of blood T cell repertoires in COVID-19. Clones were read by immunoSEQ multiplex PCR, and TCRdb kept only the in-frame ones, dropping some. Among 110,000 or so clones listed, approximately 87% were seen once. The source material was peripheral blood. Source of these receptors: a man between 65 and 85 years old who had recovered from COVID-19.

This clone was seen more than once but under ten times. The chain's CDR3 is CASIGSRAHEQFF. The CDR3 coding sequence is TGTGCCAGCATAGGGTCCAGGGCCCATGAGCAGTTCTTC. The gene calls are TRBV11-3 and TRBJ2-1, with D maybe TRBD1 (5 bases). Trimming removed 7 bases at V and 8 bases at J, with 15 bases between. CDR3 length equals 13 residues. Germline V gene data show CDR1 as SGHNT and CDR2 as YENEEA.

The chain recombines TRBV7-9 with TRBJ1-2; D might be TRBD1 (6 bases). CDR1 and CDR2 from the germline V gene are SEHNR and FQNEAQ (reference sequence). With 6 bases removed from V and 8 bases from J, the gap between germline ends came to 16 bases. The CDR3 loop spans 13 amino acids. The CDR3: CASSRPGTPGYTF. The CDR3 DNA follows: TGTGCCAGCAGTCGTCCCGGGACACCCGGCTACACCTTC.

The chain employs TRBV4-2 and TRBJ1-2; D call uncertain. The CDR3 loop spans 15 amino acids. Trimming cost V 0 bases and J 0 bases, with 8 bases left between them. Germline V gene lookup returns CDR1 LGHNA and CDR2 YNFKEQ. CDR3 region: CASSQEPAANYGYTF. The CDR3 bases are TGTGCCAGCAGCCAAGAACCTGCGGCTAACTATGGCTACACCTTC.

V usage is TRBV6-1 and J usage is TRBJ2-1; 7 bases agree with TRBD2. Trimming at V came to 0 bases and at J to 5 bases, leaving 7 bases not matched to a gene. Germline V gene lookup returns CDR1 MNHNS and CDR2 SASEGT. This CDR3 comprises 16 residues. The CDR3 coding sequence is TGTGCCAGCAGTGAAGCCTTGGGGGGGGGAGACAATGAGCAGTTCTTC. This gives the protein CASSEALGGGDNEQFF.

This clone has only one observation. The J gene is TRBJ2-2, the V gene TRBV4-1; 7 bases are a match to TRBD2. V trimming: 11 bases; J trimming: 0 bases; junction bases outside the gene matches: 9. Looked up from germline, CDR1 is MGHRA and CDR2 is YSYEKL. The CDR3 consists of 15 residues. The CDR3 coding sequence is TGCGCCGCGGGGAGGGCGGGGACGAACACCGGGGAGCTGTTTTTT. Its protein is CAAGRAGTNTGELFF.

The chain has TRBV5-1 and TRBJ2-5, with 8 bases fitting TRBD1. Germline loops: CDR1 SGHRS, CDR2 YFSETQ. This CDR3 contains 14 residues. V dropped 1 base and J dropped 5; count of bases not matched to a gene: 4. DNA of the CDR3: TGCGCCAGCAGCTTGCCAGGGGGCGGGGAGACCCAGTACTTC. It specifies CASSLPGGGETQYF. The complete variable domain, with remaining parts taken from reference TRBV5-1 and TRBJ2-5, reads KAGVTQTPRYLIKTRGQQVTLSCSPISGHRSVSWYQQTPGQGLQFLFEYFSETQRNKGNFPGRFSGRQFSNSRSEMNVSTLELGDSALYLCASSLPGGGETQYFGPGTRLLVL.

The J gene is TRBJ2-7, the V gene TRBV5-1; D call uncertain. The length of the CDR3 is 13 residues. V was shortened by 4 bases and J by 4 bases, with 12 bases between the two germline ends. Per germline, CDR1 SGHRS and CDR2 YFSETQ. In DNA, the CDR3 is TGCGCCAGCAGCCCGAACGACGGGTACGAGCAGTACTTC. It codes for CASSPNDGYEQYF. The whole variable domain, filled in from reference TRBV5-1 and TRBJ2-7, reads KAGVTQTPRYLIKTRGQQVTLSCSPISGHRSVSWYQQTPGQGLQFLFEYFSETQRNKGNFPGRFSGRQFSNSRSEMNVSTLELGDSALYLCASSPNDGYEQYFGPGTRLTVT.